The T cell receptor (beta chain) under discussion was sequenced for a study of T-cell memory formation after mild COVID-19. Each CDR3 protein gets one entry after TCRdb re-called the 5' RACE reads with MiXCR. The repertoire includes approximately 270,000 distinct CDR3 sequences, roughly 15% of them detected once, and approximately 23% sits in the top ten. Study conclusions and caveats: CD4+ contracting clones were found mainly in CM and EM, and CD8+ ones in EMRA. Whether day 37 second-wave clones are SARS-CoV-2-specific was not confirmed. Pre-infection memory held some responding clones, suggesting pre-existing cross-reactive T cells responded.

The sample holds a few counts of this clonotype. Its antigen is unknown. The specimen sequenced was PBMCs or a T cell subset sorted from them (not recorded which). This clonotype was sampled from a young man who had mild COVID-19 (a few samples of this study predate the infection). Cell type and time point are not known.

The DNA for the CDR3 is TGCAGTGCTAGAGCCGCGGGACAGGGGGGAAATTCACCCCTCCACTTT. As protein: CSARAAGQGGNSPLHF. V usage is TRBV20-1 and J usage is TRBJ1-6; 11 nucleotides line up with TRBD1. After removal of 1 base from V and 7 bases from J, the junction contained 6 bases not matched to a gene. There are 16 residues in the CDR3. Germline V gene data show CDR1 as DFQATT and CDR2 as SNEGSKA (reference sequence).